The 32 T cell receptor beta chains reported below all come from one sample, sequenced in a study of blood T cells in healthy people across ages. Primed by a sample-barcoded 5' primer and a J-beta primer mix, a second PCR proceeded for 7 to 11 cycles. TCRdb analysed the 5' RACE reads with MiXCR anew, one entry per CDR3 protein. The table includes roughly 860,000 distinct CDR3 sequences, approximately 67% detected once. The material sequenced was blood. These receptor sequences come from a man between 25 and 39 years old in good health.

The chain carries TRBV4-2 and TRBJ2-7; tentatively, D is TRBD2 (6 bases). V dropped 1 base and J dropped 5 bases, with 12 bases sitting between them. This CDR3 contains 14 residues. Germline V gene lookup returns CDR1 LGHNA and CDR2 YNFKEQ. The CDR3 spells CASSQVGGGNEQYF. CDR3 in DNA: TGTGCCAGCAGCCAAGTGGGGGGAGGTAACGAGCAGTACTTC.

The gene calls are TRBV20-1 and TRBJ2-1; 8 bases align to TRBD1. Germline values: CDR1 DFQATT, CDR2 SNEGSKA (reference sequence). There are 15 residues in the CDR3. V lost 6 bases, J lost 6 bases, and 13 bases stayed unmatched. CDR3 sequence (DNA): TGCAGTGCCCTCACCGGGACAGGTCCCGCCAATGAGCAGTTCTTC. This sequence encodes CSALTGTGPANEQFF.

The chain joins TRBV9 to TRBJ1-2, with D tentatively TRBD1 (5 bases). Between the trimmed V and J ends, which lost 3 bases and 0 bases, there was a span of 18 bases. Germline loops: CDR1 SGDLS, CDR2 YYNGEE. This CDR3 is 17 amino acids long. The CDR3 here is CASSGDRSTKSNYGYTF. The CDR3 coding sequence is TGTGCCAGCAGCGGGGACCGATCTACTAAATCTAACTATGGCTACACCTTC.

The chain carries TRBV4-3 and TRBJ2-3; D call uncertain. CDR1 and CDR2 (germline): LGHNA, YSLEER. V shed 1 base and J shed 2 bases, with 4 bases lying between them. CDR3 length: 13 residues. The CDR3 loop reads CASSQGATDTQYF. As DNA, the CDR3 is TGCGCCAGCAGCCAAGGCGCCACAGATACGCAGTATTTT.

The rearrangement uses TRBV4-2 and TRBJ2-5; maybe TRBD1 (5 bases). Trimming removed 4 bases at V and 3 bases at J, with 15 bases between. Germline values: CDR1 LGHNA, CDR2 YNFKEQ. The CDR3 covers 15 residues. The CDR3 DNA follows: TGTGCCAGCAGCCGAAGTAACGGCAGGGAAGAGACCCAGTACTTC. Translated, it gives CASSRSNGREETQYF.

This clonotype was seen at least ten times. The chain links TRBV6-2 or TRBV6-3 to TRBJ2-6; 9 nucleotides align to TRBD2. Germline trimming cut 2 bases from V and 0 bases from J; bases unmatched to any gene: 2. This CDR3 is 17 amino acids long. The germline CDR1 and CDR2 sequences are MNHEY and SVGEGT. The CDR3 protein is CASSYGTSSSGANVLTF. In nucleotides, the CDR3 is TGTGCCAGCAGTTACGGGACTAGCAGCTCTGGGGCCAACGTCCTGACTTTC.

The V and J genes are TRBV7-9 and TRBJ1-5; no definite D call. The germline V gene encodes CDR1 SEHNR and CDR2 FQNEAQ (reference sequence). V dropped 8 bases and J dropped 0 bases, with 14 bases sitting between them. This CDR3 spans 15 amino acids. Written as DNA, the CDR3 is TGTGCCAGCGGCGGGTCCGATCATAGCAATCAGCCCCAGCATTTT. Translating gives CASGGSDHSNQPQHF.

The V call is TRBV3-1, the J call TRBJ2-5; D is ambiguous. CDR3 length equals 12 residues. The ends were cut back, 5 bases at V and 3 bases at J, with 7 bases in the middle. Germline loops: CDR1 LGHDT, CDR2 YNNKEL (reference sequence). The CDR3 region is CASSVNEETQYF. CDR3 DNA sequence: TGTGCCAGCAGCGTTAACGAAGAGACCCAGTACTTC.

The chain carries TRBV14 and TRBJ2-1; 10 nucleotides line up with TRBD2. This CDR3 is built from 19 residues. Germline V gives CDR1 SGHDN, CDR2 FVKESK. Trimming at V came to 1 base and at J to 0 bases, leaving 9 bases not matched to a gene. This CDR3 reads CASSQGLAGGHISYNEQFF. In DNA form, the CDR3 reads TGTGCCAGCAGCCAAGGATTAGCGGGGGGACATATCTCCTACAATGAGCAGTTCTTC.

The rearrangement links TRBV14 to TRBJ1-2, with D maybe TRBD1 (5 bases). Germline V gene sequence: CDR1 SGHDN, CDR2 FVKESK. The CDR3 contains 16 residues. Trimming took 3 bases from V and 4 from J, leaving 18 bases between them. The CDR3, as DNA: TGTGCCAGCAGCCAGGTCGGGACCCCAAGGGGCTATGGCTACACCTTC. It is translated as CASSQVGTPRGYGYTF. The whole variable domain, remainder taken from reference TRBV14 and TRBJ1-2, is EAGVTQFPSHSVIEKGQTVTLRCDPISGHDNLYWYRRVMGKEIKFLLHFVKESKQDESGMPNNRFLAERTGGTYSTLKVQPAELEDSGVYFCASSQVGTPRGYGYTFGSGTRLTVV.

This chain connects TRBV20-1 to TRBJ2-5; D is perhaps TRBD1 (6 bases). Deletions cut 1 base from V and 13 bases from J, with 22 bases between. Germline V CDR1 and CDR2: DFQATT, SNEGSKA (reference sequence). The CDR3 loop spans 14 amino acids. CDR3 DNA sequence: TGCAGTGCTAGAGCCGGACAGCCACCACCCTCGTCGTACTTC. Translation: CSARAGQPPPSSYF.

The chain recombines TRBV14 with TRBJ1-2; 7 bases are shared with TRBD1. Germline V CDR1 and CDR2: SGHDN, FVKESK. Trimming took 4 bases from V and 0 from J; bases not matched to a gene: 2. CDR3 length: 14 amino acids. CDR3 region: CASSRDSANYGYTF. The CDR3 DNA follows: TGTGCCAGCAGCCGGGACAGCGCTAACTATGGCTACACCTTC. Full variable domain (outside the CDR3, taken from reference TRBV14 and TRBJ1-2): EAGVTQFPSHSVIEKGQTVTLRCDPISGHDNLYWYRRVMGKEIKFLLHFVKESKQDESGMPNNRFLAERTGGTYSTLKVQPAELEDSGVYFCASSRDSANYGYTFGSGTRLTVV.

The CDR3, as DNA: TGTGCCAGCGGCCGGGGGACCATGGCGGGCACAGATACGCAGTATTTT. Translating it yields CASGRGTMAGTDTQYF. The rearrangement uses TRBV12-3 or TRBV12-4 and TRBJ2-3, with a tentative D call TRBD2 (6 bases). Trimming left V 8 bases short and J 1 base short, with 19 bases between. The CDR3 spans 16 residues.

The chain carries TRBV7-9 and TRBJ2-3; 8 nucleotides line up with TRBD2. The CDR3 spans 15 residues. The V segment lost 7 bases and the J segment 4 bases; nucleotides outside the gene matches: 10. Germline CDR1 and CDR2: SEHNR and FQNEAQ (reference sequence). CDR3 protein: CASTSGGVEADTQYF. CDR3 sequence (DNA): TGTGCCAGCACCTCGGGGGGGGTCGAGGCAGATACGCAGTATTTT.

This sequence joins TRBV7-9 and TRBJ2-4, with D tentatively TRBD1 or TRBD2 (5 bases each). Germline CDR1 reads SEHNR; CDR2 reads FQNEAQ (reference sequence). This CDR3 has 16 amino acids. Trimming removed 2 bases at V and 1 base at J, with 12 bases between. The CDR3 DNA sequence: TGTGCCAGCAGCTTACCGGGGCCGGGGGCCAAAAACATTCAGTACTTC. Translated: CASSLPGPGAKNIQYF.

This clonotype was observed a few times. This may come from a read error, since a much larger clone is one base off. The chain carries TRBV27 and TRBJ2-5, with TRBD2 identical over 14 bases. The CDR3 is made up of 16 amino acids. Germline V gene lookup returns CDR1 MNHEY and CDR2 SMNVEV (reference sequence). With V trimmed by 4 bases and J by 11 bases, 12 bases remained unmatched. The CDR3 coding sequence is TGTGCCAGCAGTTCAGGGACTAGCGGGGGTAGTAATGAGCAGTACTTC. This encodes CASSSGTSGGSNEQYF.

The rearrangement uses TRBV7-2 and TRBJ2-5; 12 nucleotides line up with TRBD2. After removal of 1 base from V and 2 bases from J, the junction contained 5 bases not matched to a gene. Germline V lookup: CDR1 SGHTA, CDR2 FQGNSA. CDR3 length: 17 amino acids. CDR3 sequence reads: CASSLVGGLAGQETQYF. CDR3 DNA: TGTGCCAGCAGCTTAGTCGGAGGACTAGCGGGGCAAGAGACCCAGTACTTC.

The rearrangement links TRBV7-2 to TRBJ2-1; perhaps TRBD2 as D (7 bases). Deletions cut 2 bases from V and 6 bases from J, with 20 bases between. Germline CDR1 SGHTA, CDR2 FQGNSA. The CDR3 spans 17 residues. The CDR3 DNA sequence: TGTGCCAGCAGCTTATTCGGGGGGCCCCGGTCCCGCAATGAGCAGTTCTTC. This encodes CASSLFGGPRSRNEQFF.

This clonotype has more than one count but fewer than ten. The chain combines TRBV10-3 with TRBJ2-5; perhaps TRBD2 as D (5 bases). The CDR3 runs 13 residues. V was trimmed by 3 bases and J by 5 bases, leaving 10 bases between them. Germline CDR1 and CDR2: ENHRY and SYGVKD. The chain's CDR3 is CAISDREGETQYF. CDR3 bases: TGTGCCATCAGTGACCGGGAAGGGGAGACCCAGTACTTC.

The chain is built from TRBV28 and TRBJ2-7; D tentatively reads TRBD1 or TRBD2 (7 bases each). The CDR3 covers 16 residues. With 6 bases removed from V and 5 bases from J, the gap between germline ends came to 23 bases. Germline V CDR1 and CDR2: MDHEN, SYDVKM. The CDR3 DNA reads TGTGCCAGCAGCCATCCGGGGGGACAGCGCCTCCACGAGCAGTACTTC. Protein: CASSHPGGQRLHEQYF.

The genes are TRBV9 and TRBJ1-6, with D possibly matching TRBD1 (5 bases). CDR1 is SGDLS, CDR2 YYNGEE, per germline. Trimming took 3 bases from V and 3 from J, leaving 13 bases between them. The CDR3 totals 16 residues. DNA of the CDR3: TGTGCCAGCAGCGCCCACCTGGGGGACTATAATTCACCCCTCCACTTT. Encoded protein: CASSAHLGDYNSPLHF.

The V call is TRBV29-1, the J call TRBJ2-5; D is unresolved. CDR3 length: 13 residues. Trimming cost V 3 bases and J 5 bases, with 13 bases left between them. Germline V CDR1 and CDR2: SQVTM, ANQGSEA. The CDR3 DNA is TGCAGCGTTGATCCCAGTCAAGGGGAGACCCAGTACTTC. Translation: CSVDPSQGETQYF. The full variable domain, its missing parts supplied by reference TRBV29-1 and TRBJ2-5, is SAVISQKPSRDICQRGTSLTIQCQVDSQVTMMFWYRQQPGQSLTLIATANQGSEATYESGFVIDKFPISRPNLTFSTLTVSNMSPEDSSIYLCSVDPSQGETQYFGPGTRLLVL.

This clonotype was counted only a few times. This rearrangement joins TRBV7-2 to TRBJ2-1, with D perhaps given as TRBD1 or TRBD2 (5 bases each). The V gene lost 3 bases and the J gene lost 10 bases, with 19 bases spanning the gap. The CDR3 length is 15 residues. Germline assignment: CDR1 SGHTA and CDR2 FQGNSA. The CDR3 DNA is TGTGCCAGCAGCTTTGTTACGGGGAGAGGGGCAGAGCAGTTCTTC. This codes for CASSFVTGRGAEQFF. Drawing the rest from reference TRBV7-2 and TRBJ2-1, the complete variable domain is GAGVSQSPSNKVTEKGKDVELRCDPISGHTALYWYRQSLGQGLEFLIYFQGNSAPDKSGLPSDRFSAERTGGSVSTLTIQRTQQEDSAVYLCASSFVTGRGAEQFFGPGTRLTVL.

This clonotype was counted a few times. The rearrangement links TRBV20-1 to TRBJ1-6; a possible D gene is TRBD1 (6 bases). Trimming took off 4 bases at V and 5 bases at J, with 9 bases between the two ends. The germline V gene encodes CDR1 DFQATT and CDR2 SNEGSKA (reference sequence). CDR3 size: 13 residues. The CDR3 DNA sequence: TGCAGTGCTACAGGGGAAAATAATTCACCCCTCCACTTT. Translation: CSATGENNSPLHF.

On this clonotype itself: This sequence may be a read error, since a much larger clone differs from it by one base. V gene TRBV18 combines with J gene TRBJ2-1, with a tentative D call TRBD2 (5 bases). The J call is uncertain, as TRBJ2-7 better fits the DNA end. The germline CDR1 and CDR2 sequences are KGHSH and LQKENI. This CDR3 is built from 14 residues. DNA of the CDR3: TGTGCCAGCTCACCAGGGAGCTCCTACAATGAGCAGTACTTC. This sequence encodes CASSPGSSYNEQYF.

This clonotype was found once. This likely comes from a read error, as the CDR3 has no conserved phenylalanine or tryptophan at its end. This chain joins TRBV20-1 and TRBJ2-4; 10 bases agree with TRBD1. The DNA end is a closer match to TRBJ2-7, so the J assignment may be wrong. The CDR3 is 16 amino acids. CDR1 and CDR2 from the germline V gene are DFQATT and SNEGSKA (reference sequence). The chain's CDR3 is CSAKSDRGTGVNEQYL. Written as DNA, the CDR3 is TGCAGTGCGAAAAGCGACCGGGGGACAGGGGTAAACGAGCAGTACTTA.

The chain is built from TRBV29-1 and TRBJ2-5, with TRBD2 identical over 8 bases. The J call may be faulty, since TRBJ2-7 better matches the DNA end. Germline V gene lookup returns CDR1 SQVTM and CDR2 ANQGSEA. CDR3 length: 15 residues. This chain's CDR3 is CSVATGGAPAYEQYF. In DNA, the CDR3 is TGCAGCGTTGCGACGGGGGGGGCACCCGCCTACGAGCAGTACTTC.

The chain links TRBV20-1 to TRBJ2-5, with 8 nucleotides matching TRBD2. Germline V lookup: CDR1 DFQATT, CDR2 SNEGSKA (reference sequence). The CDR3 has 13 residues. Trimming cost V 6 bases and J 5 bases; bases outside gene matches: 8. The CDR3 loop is CSAKIAGMETQYF. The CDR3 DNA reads TGCAGTGCCAAGATAGCGGGGATGGAGACCCAGTACTTC.

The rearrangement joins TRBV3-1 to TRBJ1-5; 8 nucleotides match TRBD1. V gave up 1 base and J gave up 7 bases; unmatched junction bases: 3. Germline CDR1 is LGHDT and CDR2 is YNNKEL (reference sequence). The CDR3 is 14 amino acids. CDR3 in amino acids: CASSQGQGWQPQHF. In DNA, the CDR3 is TGTGCCAGCAGCCAAGGACAGGGGTGGCAGCCCCAGCATTTT. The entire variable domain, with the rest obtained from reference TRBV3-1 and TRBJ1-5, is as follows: DTAVSQTPKYLVTQMGNDKSIKCEQNLGHDTMYWYKQDSKKFLKIMFSYNNKELIINETVPNRFSPKSPDKAHLNLHINSLELGDSAVYFCASSQGQGWQPQHFGDGTRLSIL.

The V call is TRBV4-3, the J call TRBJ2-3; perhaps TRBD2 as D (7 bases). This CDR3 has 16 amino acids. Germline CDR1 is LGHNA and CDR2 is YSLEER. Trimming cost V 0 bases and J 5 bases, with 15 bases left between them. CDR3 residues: CASSQEFGGAVDTQYF. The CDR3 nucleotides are TGCGCCAGCAGCCAAGAATTTGGGGGGGCGGTAGATACGCAGTATTTT.

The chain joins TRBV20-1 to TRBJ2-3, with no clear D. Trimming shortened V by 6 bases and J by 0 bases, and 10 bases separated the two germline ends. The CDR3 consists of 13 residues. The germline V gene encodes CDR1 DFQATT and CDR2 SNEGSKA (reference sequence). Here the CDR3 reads CSAPPVSTDTQYF. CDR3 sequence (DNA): TGCAGTGCCCCTCCCGTTAGCACAGATACGCAGTATTTT.

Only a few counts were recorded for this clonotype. The CDR3 region has the DNA TGTGCCAGCAGTGAATCAGGGCCCGAGCAGTACTTC. Translated, it gives CASSESGPEQYF. This sequence joins TRBV25-1 and TRBJ2-7; the D gene is possibly TRBD1 (5 bases). CDR3 length: 12 residues. Trimming shortened V by 1 base and J by 6 bases, and 7 bases separated the two germline ends. Germline CDR1 reads MGHDK; CDR2 reads SYGVNS.